This record looks at one T cell receptor (beta chain) sequence and its context. Its antigen is unknown. Some clones are missing from TCRdb's copy, which holds only in-frame ones; the method was immunoSEQ multiplex PCR. The table lists about 130,000 clones, 88% of them singletons. These data belong to a study of radiation and T cells in renal cell carcinoma. Study summary: Nephrectomy followed 15 Gy stereotactic body radiation by 4 weeks.

The V end lost 3 bases, the J end lost 1 base, and 10 bases lay between the germline ends. Germline CDR1 is SGDLS and CDR2 is YYNGEE. The CDR3 contains 14 residues. This sample's time point: blood 2 weeks post-SBRT. Treatment meaning: 15 Gy SBRT to primary tumor, nephrectomy 4 weeks later. The tumor was a clear cell renal cell carcinoma. Findings and limits, study-wide: No pretreatment tumor biopsies were available for baseline clonotypes.

The gene calls are TRBV9 and TRBJ1-1; no reliable D call. The sequencing here drew on blood, taken from a patient whose treatment included radiotherapy and nephrectomy. This TCR came from a woman in her 70s with renal cell carcinoma. Written as DNA, the CDR3 is TGTGCCAGCAGCGGACACAGCGGGAACACTGAAGCTTTCTTT. As protein: CASSGHSGNTEAFF.